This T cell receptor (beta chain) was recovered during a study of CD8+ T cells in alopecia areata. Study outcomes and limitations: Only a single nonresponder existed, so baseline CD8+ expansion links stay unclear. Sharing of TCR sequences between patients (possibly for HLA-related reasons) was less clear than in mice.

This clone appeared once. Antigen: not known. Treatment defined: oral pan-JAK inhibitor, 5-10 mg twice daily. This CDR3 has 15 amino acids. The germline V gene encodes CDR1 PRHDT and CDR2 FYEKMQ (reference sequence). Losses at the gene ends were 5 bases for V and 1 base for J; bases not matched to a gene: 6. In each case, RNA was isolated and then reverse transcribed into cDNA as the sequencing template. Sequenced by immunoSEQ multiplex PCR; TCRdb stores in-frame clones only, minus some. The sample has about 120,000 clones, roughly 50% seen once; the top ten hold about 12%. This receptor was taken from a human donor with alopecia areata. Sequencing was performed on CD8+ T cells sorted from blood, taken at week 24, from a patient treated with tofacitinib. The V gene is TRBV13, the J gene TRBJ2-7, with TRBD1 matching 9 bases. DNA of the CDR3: TGTGCCAGCAGCCTGCTGGGACAGGGTTCCTACGAGCAGTACTTC. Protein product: CASSLLGQGSYEQYF.